Each of the 26 T cell receptor beta chains below was sequenced from the same sample in a study of blood T cell repertoires in COVID-19. Libraries were prepared by immunoSEQ multiplex PCR; TCRdb keeps only in-frame clonotypes and omits some of them. The sample has hundreds of thousands of clones; roughly nine tenths are singletons. Sequenced sample: PBMCs or T cells enriched from blood (not recorded which). These receptors all come from a woman aged 45-60 years in a cohort exposed to, infected with or recovered from COVID-19 (not recorded which).

J is TRBJ1-2 and V is TRBV5-1, with 11 bases matching TRBD1. The CDR3 length is 15 residues. CDR1 and CDR2 (germline): SGHRS, YFSETQ. J was trimmed by 6 bases and V by 4 bases; bases with no gene match: 8. CDR3 sequence reads: CASSPGTGGIHGYTF. CDR3 nucleotides: TGCGCCAGCAGCCCAGGGACAGGGGGTATTCATGGCTACACCTTC.

This clone occurred once. V gene TRBV18 combines with J gene TRBJ2-7; perhaps TRBD1 as D (6 bases). The CDR3 contains 15 residues. CDR1 KGHSH and CDR2 LQKENI come from the germline V gene. Trimming shortened V by 2 bases and J by 0 bases, and 11 bases separated the two germline ends. The CDR3 reads CASSPYRVSSYEQYF. CDR3 nucleotides: TGTGCCAGCTCACCATACAGGGTGAGCTCCTACGAGCAGTACTTC.

The CDR3 is CASSFDIRNTGELFF. DNA for the CDR3: TGTGCCAGCAGCTTTGACATTAGGAACACCGGGGAGCTGTTTTTT. The rearrangement links TRBV7-9 to TRBJ2-2; no definite D call. The ends were cut back, 3 bases at V and 1 base at J, with 9 bases in the middle. Germline values: CDR1 SEHNR, CDR2 FQNEAQ (reference sequence). This CDR3 region has 15 residues.

As to this clone: The junction differs from germline at one of its ends, possibly a read error. The CDR3 reads CAGSVGTGVNEAFF. The CDR3 DNA reads TGTGCCGGCAGCGTAGGGACAGGCGTAAATGAAGCTTTCTTT. V is TRBV9 and J is TRBJ1-1, with 8 bases identical to TRBD1. From germline, CDR1 is SGDLS and CDR2 YYNGEE. The CDR3 has 14 residues.

This rearrangement joins TRBV5-4 to TRBJ2-5; 9 bases fit TRBD1. This CDR3 spans 14 amino acids. Trimming removed 2 bases from V and 5 bases from J; junction bases left unmatched: 4. The V gene's germline CDR1 is SGHNT and CDR2 YYREEE (reference sequence). CDR3 nucleotides: TGTGCCAGCAGCTTACAGGGGGCCCGTGAGACCCAGTACTTC. Translated, it gives CASSLQGARETQYF.

The chain links TRBV18 to TRBJ1-5; no definite D call. CDR1 is KGHSH, CDR2 LQKENI, per germline. This CDR3 has 14 residues. V lost 1 base to trimming and J lost 7 bases, with 11 bases between them. CDR3 region: CASSPQSGGQPQHF. CDR3 bases: TGTGCCAGCTCACCACAGTCGGGTGGCCAGCCCCAGCATTTT. The variable domain in full, with the rest retrieved from reference TRBV18 and TRBJ1-5, is NAGVMQNPRHLVRRRGQEARLRCSPMKGHSHVYWYRQLPEEGLKFMVYLQKENIIDESGMPKERFSAEFPKEGPSILRIQQVVRGDSAAYFCASSPQSGGQPQHFGDGTRLSIL.

This chain links TRBV9 with TRBJ1-6; possibly TRBD1 for D (5 bases). CDR1 and CDR2 from the germline V gene are SGDLS and YYNGEE. The CDR3 has 17 residues. V gave up 3 bases and J gave up 9 bases, with 22 bases separating them. This CDR3 is CASSAPVGGTESSPLHF. The CDR3 DNA sequence: TGTGCCAGCAGCGCCCCCGTCGGGGGGACTGAAAGTTCACCCCTCCACTTT. Based on the CDR3 plus reference TRBV9 and TRBJ1-6, the full variable domain is DSGVTQTPKHLITATGQRVTLRCSPRSGDLSVYWYQQSLDQGLQFLIQYYNGEERAKGNILERFSAQQFPDLHSELNLSSLELGDSALYFCASSAPVGGTESSPLHFGNGTRLTVT.

The genes are TRBV9 and TRBJ2-1, with 8 bases lining up with TRBD1. The CDR3 is made up of 15 amino acids. V was pared by 3 bases and J by 3 bases, with 5 bases of the junction left unmatched. From germline, CDR1 is SGDLS and CDR2 YYNGEE. The CDR3 spells CASSASGGNYNEQFF. CDR3 DNA: TGTGCCAGCAGCGCATCAGGGGGCAACTACAATGAGCAGTTCTTC.

This chain links TRBV7-2 with TRBJ1-1, with TRBD1 matching over 8 bases. V shed 3 bases, J shed 5 bases, and the junction held 2 bases outside the gene matches. There are 13 residues in the CDR3. The germline gives CDR1 SGHTA, CDR2 FQGNSA. CDR3 loop: CASSFRQGTEAFF. CDR3 sequence (DNA): TGTGCCAGCAGCTTCAGACAGGGGACTGAAGCTTTCTTT.

The rearrangement uses TRBV7-2 and TRBJ1-2; 7 bases agree with TRBD1. The V segment lost 0 bases and the J segment 5 bases; nucleotides outside the gene matches: 3. Germline assignment: CDR1 SGHTA and CDR2 FQGNSA. The CDR3 is made up of 14 amino acids. The CDR3 region has the DNA TGTGCCAGCAGCTTAGCCGGGACAGTTTATGGCTACACCTTC. Protein sequence: CASSLAGTVYGYTF.

A few counts support this clone. This chain joins TRBV5-1 and TRBJ2-5; 9 positions match TRBD2. CDR1 SGHRS and CDR2 YFSETQ come from the germline V gene. The CDR3 contains 15 residues. V trimming: 3 bases; J trimming: 1 base; junction bases outside the gene matches: 4. As DNA, the CDR3 is TGCGCCAGCAGCTCGCTAGCGGGAACCCAAGAGACCCAGTACTTC. Protein product: CASSSLAGTQETQYF.

The chain combines TRBV10-3 with TRBJ1-1; the D gene is possibly TRBD1 (6 bases). The CDR3 extends over 11 amino acids. Looked up from germline, CDR1 is ENHRY and CDR2 is SYGVKD. Deletions cut 10 bases from V and 3 bases from J, with 9 bases between. CDR3 bases: TGTGCCACCAGGGGCGACACTGAAGCTTTCTTT. It specifies CATRGDTEAFF.

This clone showed up just once. This chain joins TRBV10-3 and TRBJ2-2, with 12 bases fitting TRBD1. Germline assignment: CDR1 ENHRY and CDR2 SYGVKD. This CDR3 spans 18 amino acids. V lost 6 bases, J lost 0 bases, and 8 bases stayed unmatched. The CDR3 spells CAISQRGQGAPNTGELFF. Written as DNA, the CDR3 is TGTGCCATCAGCCAGAGGGGACAGGGGGCGCCGAACACCGGGGAGCTGTTTTTT.

This clone has only one observation. This chain joins TRBV3-1 (or the pseudogene TRBV3-2) and TRBJ2-2; TRBD1 is a possible D gene (6 bases). Germline CDR1 and CDR2: LGHDT and YNNKEL (reference sequence). This CDR3 has 15 amino acids. V lost 0 bases to trimming and J lost 5 bases, with 10 bases between them. The CDR3, as DNA: TGTGCCAGCAGCCAAGATAACAGGGTAACCGGGGAGCTGTTTTTT. This sequence encodes CASSQDNRVTGELFF.

The rearrangement links TRBV9 to TRBJ2-1; 7 bases map to TRBD1. The junction had 7 bases not matched to a gene; V was cut back by 4 bases and J by 6 bases. Germline V gene data show CDR1 as SGDLS and CDR2 as YYNGEE. This CDR3 is 14 amino acids long. The CDR3 region has the DNA TGTGCCAGCAGCCCACGGACAGGCGGCAATGAGCAGTTCTTC. This sequence encodes CASSPRTGGNEQFF. Supplemented by reference TRBV9 and TRBJ2-1, the full variable domain reads DSGVTQTPKHLITATGQRVTLRCSPRSGDLSVYWYQQSLDQGLQFLIQYYNGEERAKGNILERFSAQQFPDLHSELNLSSLELGDSALYFCASSPRTGGNEQFFGPGTRLTVL.

This clone was seen once. This chain links TRBV24-1 with TRBJ1-2; TRBD1 aligns across 9 bases. This CDR3 has 14 amino acids. J lost 6 bases, V lost 2 bases, and 3 bases had no gene match. From germline, CDR1 is KGHDR and CDR2 SFDVKD. The CDR3 sequence: CATSDYGQGNGYTF. The CDR3 DNA reads as TGTGCCACCAGTGATTACGGACAGGGGAATGGCTACACCTTC.

The rearrangement links TRBV14 to TRBJ1-2, with TRBD1 matching 7 bases. The CDR3 totals 16 residues. Germline CDR1 and CDR2: SGHDN and FVKESK. Unmatched junction bases numbered 13, after V lost 1 base and J lost 8 bases. In DNA, the CDR3 is TGTGCCAGCAGCCAAGTGCCATTGGTCAGGGGGGACGGCTACACCTTC. Protein: CASSQVPLVRGDGYTF.

The chain joins TRBV30 to TRBJ1-1; no reliable D call. The CDR3 consists of 14 residues. Per the germline V gene, CDR1 is GTSNPN and CDR2 is SVGIG (reference sequence). V dropped 5 bases and J dropped 4 bases, with 17 bases sitting between them. Written as DNA, the CDR3 is TGTGCCTGGGATTTATGGGTTAGCGGCACTGAAGCTTTCTTT. Translating it yields CAWDLWVSGTEAFF.

The chain carries TRBV9 and TRBJ2-3; TRBD2 matches at 8 bases. With V trimmed by 1 base and J by 2 bases, 3 bases remained unmatched. Germline assignment: CDR1 SGDLS and CDR2 YYNGEE. The CDR3 loop spans 15 amino acids. CDR3 nucleotide sequence: TGTGCCAGCAGCGTAAAAGCGGGGGTCACAGATACGCAGTATTTT. Translating gives CASSVKAGVTDTQYF.

The gene calls are TRBV7-3 and TRBJ2-3; D is perhaps TRBD2 (7 bases). V was trimmed by 6 bases and J by 0 bases, leaving 10 bases between them. Germline CDR1 is SGHTA and CDR2 is FQGTGA. The CDR3 has 14 amino acids. The CDR3 DNA is TGTGCCAGCAGTCGGGGGGCTAGCACAGATACGCAGTATTTT. Translated: CASSRGASTDTQYF.

The chain recombines TRBV25-1 with TRBJ1-1, with D maybe TRBD1 (5 bases). CDR1 and CDR2 (germline): MGHDK, SYGVNS. V lost 7 bases, J lost 7 bases, and 19 bases lay in between. There are 14 residues in the CDR3. The CDR3 protein is CASTPGTGTIEAFF. CDR3 bases: TGTGCCAGCACTCCAGGGACTGGAACTATTGAAGCTTTCTTT.

This clone was counted a single time. This chain joins TRBV9 and TRBJ2-3; 12 bases match TRBD2. Germline V lookup: CDR1 SGDLS, CDR2 YYNGEE. The CDR3 runs to 15 residues. The junction had 5 bases not matched to a gene; V was cut back by 5 bases and J by 4 bases. The DNA of the CDR3 is TGTGCCAGCAGTCCTAGCGGGGGGGCCCCAGATACGCAGTATTTT. As protein: CASSPSGGAPDTQYF. The entire variable domain, with the rest obtained from reference TRBV9 and TRBJ2-3, is as follows: DSGVTQTPKHLITATGQRVTLRCSPRSGDLSVYWYQQSLDQGLQFLIQYYNGEERAKGNILERFSAQQFPDLHSELNLSSLELGDSALYFCASSPSGGAPDTQYFGPGTRLTVL.

Concerning this clone: The identical CDR3 is also encoded by other nucleotide sequences in the sample. CDR3 sequence reads: CASSPQGANTEAFF. CDR3 nucleotide sequence: TGCGCCAGCAGCCCACAGGGGGCTAACACTGAAGCTTTCTTT. This rearrangement joins TRBV5-1 to TRBJ1-1, with 9 bases fitting TRBD1. V lost 4 bases and J lost 2; bases outside the gene matches: 3. This CDR3 contains 14 residues. CDR1 and CDR2 (germline): SGHRS, YFSETQ.

The rearrangement links TRBV7-2 to TRBJ2-5; 8 bases match TRBD2. CDR3 length equals 15 residues. Germline CDR1 SGHTA, CDR2 FQGNSA. V trimming: 1 base; J trimming: 1 base; junction bases outside the gene matches: 2. The CDR3 is CASSLGGLVQETQYF. The DNA of the CDR3 is TGTGCCAGCAGCTTAGGGGGACTAGTCCAAGAGACCCAGTACTTC.

The CDR3 bases are TGTGCCAGCAGCCCCGGAAATAGCGGGGGGGGACGAGAGACCCAGTACTTC. Its protein is CASSPGNSGGGRETQYF. V and J are TRBV4-2 and TRBJ2-5; 11 bases line up with TRBD2. The CDR3 has 17 amino acids. The J segment lost 4 bases and the V segment lost 4 bases, leaving 11 bases of the junction unmatched. Per germline, CDR1 LGHNA and CDR2 YNFKEQ.

This clone showed up just a few times. This rearrangement joins TRBV7-8 to TRBJ1-5; D may be TRBD1 (5 bases). The CDR3 is 15 residues long. In germline, CDR1 is SGHVS, CDR2 FQNEAQ. The V and J ends lost 2 bases and 3 bases respectively, with 11 bases between them. In DNA form, the CDR3 reads TGTGCCAGCAGCTTACGAAGGGGTGTCAATCAGCCCCAGCATTTT. As protein: CASSLRRGVNQPQHF. The full variable domain, with the rest looked up from reference TRBV7-8 and TRBJ1-5, is GAGVSQSPRYKVAKRGQDVALRCDPISGHVSLFWYQQALGQGPEFLTYFQNEAQLDKSGLPSDRFFAERPEGSVSTLKIQRTQQEDSAVYLCASSLRRGVNQPQHFGDGTRLSIL.